This TCR beta chain was observed in a study of T-cell reconstitution after alpha-beta-depleted transplantation in children (dated by TCRdb to about 2016). Describing the broader study: T-cell immune reconstitution after TCRalphabeta/CD19-depleted allogeneic hematopoietic cell transplantation in children was quantitatively tracked in the study by means of TCR repertoire profiling.

The library was made by PCR. The run used an Illumina HiSeq 2500. TCR library preparation used molecular barcoding, with unique molecular identifiers applied to normalize quantification of the TCRbeta repertoire. The public reads were reprocessed in TCRdb via fastp at Q25 and MiXCR, keeping in-frame beta chains. Records with the same CDR3 protein are collapsed into one entry carrying the most frequent genes and DNA. The sample table records about 610,000 distinct CDR3 sequences; over 9.5% of these occur just once. The leading ten clones occupy less than 4.5% of the sample. Points on this clonotype: Its antigen remains undetermined. No much larger clonotype is one base removed from it; base qualities were not supplied.

Sequencing was performed on PBMCs from the stem cell graft donor, taken from the stem cell graft. The clonotype was recovered from a human donor who donated a stem cell graft to a child with acute myeloid leukemia.

The DNA sequence follows: TGTGCCACCCGTTACGAGCAGTACTTC. It translates to CATRYEQYF. Rearrangement joined TRBV21-1 to TRBJ2-7. TRBV21-1 is recorded as a pseudogene. Including the terminal cysteine and phenylalanine, the CDR3 comprises 9 residues. The entry retains the CDR3 DNA only, 27 bases that are in frame from base 1.